The entry below gives a single TCR beta chain sequence along with its context. The sample is drawn from a study of cytomegalovirus exposure and HLA in healthy donors. Trimming pared 2 bases from V and 4 bases from J, leaving 9 bases between. The CDR3 extends over 14 amino acids. CDR1 is SGHTA and CDR2 is FQGNSA in the germline V gene. PCR involved 60 Vbeta and 13 Jbeta primers. Sequenced by immunoSEQ multiplex PCR; TCRdb stores in-frame clones only, minus some. The data contain 100,000 to 150,000 clones, more than 80% of them singletons. The J gene is TRBJ1-5, the V gene TRBV7-2; D may be TRBD1 (6 bases). The TCR sequence derives from a man in his forties in good health and CMV-seronegative. Sample: PBMCs. DNA for the CDR3: TGTGCCAGCAGCTTAACCAGGGGAAATCAGCCCCAGCATTTT. Protein product: CASSLTRGNQPQHF.